The rows below give T cell receptor beta chains drawn from one sample of a study of Graves' ophthalmopathy and Graves' hyperthyroidism. MiXCR, applied by TCRdb to the multiplex PCR reads, yields one record per CDR3 protein. The data show approximately 700,000 distinct CDR3 sequences, about 40% seen once. The specimen sequenced was peripheral blood. Source of these receptors: an adult man with Graves' ophthalmopathy. Each CDR3 is given with its conserved first and last residue. A D gene is named only where the DNA matches it firmly. Size is omitted from some rows. Given values are once, few, many or a class for expanded clones.

>-|TRBJ2-7|TRBV4-2|TRBD2
CASSQDGTSVSYEQYF
TGTGCCAGCAGCCAGGACGGGACTAGCGTCTCCTACGAGCAGTACTTC
>-|TRBJ1-2|TRBV25-1|-
CASSENYGHTF
TGTGCCAGCAGCGAAAACTATGGCCACACCTTC
>once|TRBJ1-4|TRBV9|TRBD1
CASSARQGRDEKLFF
TGTGCCAGCAGTGCCAGACAGGGGCGCGATGAAAAACTGTTTTTT
>-|TRBJ2-7|TRBV10-3|-
CASSEGVRSSYEQYF
TGTGCCAGCAGTGAAGGGGTTCGGAGCTCCTACGAGCAGTACTTC
>many|TRBJ2-5|TRBV9|-
CASSVAQQETQYF
TGTGCCAGCAGCGTAGCACAGCAAGAGACCCAGTACTTC
>many|TRBJ2-2|TRBV7-2|-
CASSPQGTNTGELFF
TGTGCCAGCAGCCCGCAGGGAACGAACACCGGGGAGCTGTTTTTT
>-|TRBJ2-2|TRBV11-2|TRBD2
CASSYRLAVRNTGELFF
TGTGCCAGCAGCTATAGACTAGCGGTTAGGAACACCGGGGAGCTGTTTTTT
>-|TRBJ1-2|TRBV29-1|TRBD1
CSVVTGGYTF
TGCAGCGTTGTGACAGGGGGCTACACCTTC
>once|TRBJ1-4|TRBV2|TRBD1
CASNAGGTGVEKLFF
TGTGCCAGCAATGCGGGGGGGACAGGGGTCGAAAAACTGTTTTTT
>many|TRBJ2-5|TRBV29-1|TRBD2
CSVEAGRDPETQYF
TGCAGCGTTGAAGCGGGGAGGGATCCGGAGACCCAGTACTTC
>few|TRBJ2-7|TRBV10-3|TRBD1
CAINPGQGGYEQYF
TGTGCCATCAATCCGGGACAGGGGGGATACGAGCAGTACTTC
>many|TRBJ2-5|TRBV13|-
CASSLAAASQTQYF
TGTGCCAGCAGCTTAGCCGCGGCGTCGCAGACCCAGTACTTC
>-|TRBJ1-1|TRBV10-3|-
CAISVDSYGYTEAFF
TGTGCCATCAGTGTGGACTCGTATGGCTACACTGAAGCTTTCTTT
>few|TRBJ2-5|TRBV27|TRBD2
CASSLFTSGKETQYF
TGTGCCAGCAGTTTATTCACTAGCGGGAAAGAGACCCAGTACTTC
>-|TRBJ2-7|TRBV10-2|TRBD1
CASSYSIPGQGASSYEQYF
TGTGCCAGCAGTTACTCAATACCCGGACAGGGGGCGAGCTCCTACGAGCAGTACTTC